This passage covers 5 T cell receptor beta chains from one sample sequenced in a study of shared clonotypes between healthy human individuals. Generated by immunoSEQ multiplex PCR, the TCRdb table keeps only in-frame clones and is missing some. Of 750,000 to 1,000,000 clones listed, about 91% are singletons. Positively selected for CCR7, the CD45RO-negative cells used as naive CD8 cells excluded terminally differentiated effector memory CD45RA+ cells. What was sequenced was naive CD8+ T cells sorted from blood. Receptor source: a man in his thirties or forties in good health.

This rearrangement joins TRBV4-1 to TRBJ2-7; D possibly corresponds to TRBD2 (5 bases). There are 15 residues in the CDR3. The ends were cut back, 0 bases at V and 6 bases at J, with 15 bases in the middle. The V gene's germline CDR1 is MGHRA and CDR2 YSYEKL. CDR3 coding DNA: TGCGCCAGCAGCCAAGATAGGCTAGCCTCTCGCGAGCAGTACTTC. Its translation is CASSQDRLASREQYF.

As to this clone: The identical CDR3 is also encoded by other nucleotide sequences in the sample. This chain uses TRBV27 with TRBJ2-7, with TRBD1 matching over 9 bases. The CDR3 has 14 amino acids. With V trimmed by 5 bases and J by 3 bases, 5 bases remained unmatched. CDR1 and CDR2 (germline): MNHEY, SMNVEV (reference sequence). This CDR3 reads CASSPTGQGYEQYF. The DNA for the CDR3 is TGTGCCAGCAGTCCAACGGGACAGGGCTACGAGCAGTACTTC.

This chain joins TRBV15 and TRBJ2-2; 9 bases are shared with TRBD1. The trim removed 8 bases at V and 2 bases at J, leaving 12 bases unmatched. The CDR3 has 17 residues. Germline lookup yields CDR1 LNHNV and CDR2 YYDKDF (reference sequence). The CDR3 region has the DNA TGTGCCACCGGACCGATACGGGACAGGGAAAACACCGGGGAGCTGTTTTTT. Protein sequence: CATGPIRDRENTGELFF. Based on the CDR3 plus reference TRBV15 and TRBJ2-2, the full variable domain is DAMVIQNPRYQVTQFGKPVTLSCSQTLNHNVMYWYQQKSSQAPKLLFHYYDKDFNNEADTPDNFQSRRPNTSFCFLDIRSPGLGDTAMYLCATGPIRDRENTGELFFGEGSRLTVL.

The rearrangement uses TRBV7-9 and TRBJ2-2; the D gene could be TRBD1 or TRBD2 (6 bases each). The CDR3 covers 16 residues. CDR1 and CDR2 from the germline V gene are SEHNR and FQNEAQ (reference sequence). V was clipped by 5 bases and J by 0 bases, with 13 bases between them. The CDR3, as DNA: TGTGCCAGCAGCCCTCGCGGGACATCGAACACCGGGGAGCTGTTTTTT. Its translation is CASSPRGTSNTGELFF.

The V call is TRBV21-1, the J call TRBJ2-1; the DNA was not used to check the table's D call, TRBD2. TRBV21-1 is marked as a pseudogene. This CDR3 comprises 17 residues. Here the CDR3 DNA reads TGTGCCAGCAGCAAAGAGGGGCGGGAGTACGGCCACAATGAGCAGTTCTTC. This encodes CASSKEGREYGHNEQFF.